Shown below are 8 T cell receptor beta chains from a single sample sequenced in a study of beta chain features in type 1 diabetes. cDNA synthesis used the whole RNA isolate, giving expressed TCRB sequences. Assay used: immunoSEQ multiplex PCR; TCRdb lists only in-frame clones, some missing. The sample lists 500,000 to 800,000 clones; around 11% were seen once. Findings of the study overall: TCRB CDR3s were moderately but significantly shorter in Type 1 diabetes patients in all four CD4+ subsets.

These receptors have no identified antigens. Material: naive CD4+ T cells from blood. The receptors were gathered from a man aged 30 to 39 with type 1 diabetes.

This clone showed up just a few times. The CDR3 coding sequence is TGTGCCAGCAGCTTAGTAGGGGATTATCAGCCCCAGCATTTT. This sequence encodes CASSLVGDYQPQHF. The chain recombines TRBV7-2 with TRBJ1-5; D possibly corresponds to TRBD1 (5 bases). V dropped 1 base and J dropped 5 bases, with 9 bases sitting between them. The CDR3 contains 14 residues. CDR1 SGHTA and CDR2 FQGNSA come from the germline V gene. Supplemented by reference TRBV7-2 and TRBJ1-5, the full variable domain reads GAGVSQSPSNKVTEKGKDVELRCDPISGHTALYWYRQSLGQGLEFLIYFQGNSAPDKSGLPSDRFSAERTGGSVSTLTIQRTQQEDSAVYLCASSLVGDYQPQHFGDGTRLSIL.

This clone was detected a few times. The CDR3 here is CASAIPQGARSGANVLTF. The CDR3 nucleotides read TGTGCCAGCGCCATTCCCCAGGGGGCGCGCTCTGGGGCCAACGTCCTGACTTTC. The V call is TRBV5-4, the J call TRBJ2-6; the match to TRBD1 covers 8 bases. The CDR3 is made up of 18 amino acids. Trimming at V came to 7 bases and at J to 0 bases, leaving 12 bases not matched to a gene. Looked up from germline, CDR1 is SGHNT and CDR2 is YYREEE (reference sequence).

V and J are TRBV6-5 and TRBJ2-7; TRBD1 agrees at 9 bases. The CDR3 has 14 amino acids. V shed 7 bases, J shed 3 bases, and the junction held 7 bases outside the gene matches. CDR1 is MNHEY and CDR2 is SVGAGI in the germline V gene. CDR3 nucleotide sequence: TGTGCCAGCACAGCCGGGGACAGGGTCTACGAGCAGTACTTC. It yields the protein CASTAGDRVYEQYF.

This clone was found a few times. Different DNA sequences within this sample yield the same CDR3. This chain joins TRBV9 and TRBJ1-1; D unclear. V was cut by 0 bases and J by 1 base, with 4 bases left in between. The CDR3 spans 13 residues. CDR1 is SGDLS, CDR2 YYNGEE, per germline. The CDR3: CASSVARNTEAFF. CDR3 bases: TGTGCCAGCAGCGTAGCAAGGAACACTGAAGCTTTCTTT.

The J gene is TRBJ1-3, the V gene TRBV9; TRBD1 agrees at 9 bases. Germline assignment: CDR1 SGDLS and CDR2 YYNGEE. V gave up 3 bases and J gave up 0 bases; unmatched junction bases: 4. This CDR3 region has 16 residues. The CDR3 loop reads CASSAPGQGSGNTIYF. The CDR3 region has the DNA TGTGCCAGCAGCGCCCCGGGACAGGGCTCTGGAAACACCATATATTTT.

This clone showed up just a few times. CDR3 in DNA: TGCAGCGTTGAAAGGAGGGGCTTTGAAAAACTGTTTTTT. Translation: CSVERRGFEKLFF. V is TRBV29-1 and J is TRBJ1-4, with a possible D match to TRBD1 (5 bases). CDR1 is SQVTM, CDR2 ANQGSEA, per germline. Between the trimmed V and J ends, which lost 2 bases and 7 bases, there was a span of 11 bases. This CDR3 region has 13 residues.

This chain connects TRBV19 to TRBJ1-6; 7 bases align to TRBD1. Germline CDR1 and CDR2: LNHDA and SQIVND (reference sequence). This CDR3 is built from 15 residues. V lost 2 bases, J lost 8 bases, and 6 bases stayed unmatched. The CDR3 loop is CASSIPQGGYSPLHF. CDR3 coding DNA: TGTGCCAGTAGTATACCTCAAGGGGGCTATTCACCCCTCCACTTT. Full variable domain (missing parts from reference TRBV19 and TRBJ1-6): DGGITQSPKYLFRKEGQNVTLSCEQNLNHDAMYWYRQDPGQGLRLIYYSQIVNDFQKGDIAEGYSVSREKKESFPLTVTSAQKNPTAFYLCASSIPQGGYSPLHFGNGTRLTVT.

This clone was observed a few times. The chain uses TRBV11-2 and TRBJ2-1; D unclear. Germline CDR1 is SGHAT and CDR2 is FQNNGV. The CDR3 covers 12 residues. Trimming left V 1 base short and J 6 bases short, with 4 bases between. The CDR3 sequence is CASSLGVNEQFF. The DNA of the CDR3 is TGTGCCAGCAGCTTAGGCGTCAATGAGCAGTTCTTC.